In this sample, the clone carrying this T cell receptor beta chain turned up a few times. Its antigen is unknown. Both 60 Vbeta primers and 13 Jbeta primers went into the PCR. Profiling relied on immunoSEQ multiplex PCR, and the TCRdb table lists in-frame clones only, not all of them. Here the sample spans about 98,000 clones, around 70% being singletons. This entry belongs to a study of cytomegalovirus exposure and HLA in healthy donors. Study-wide points: Among immune exposure information, only CMV serostatus was available.

Sequencing was done on a sample of PBMCs. This TCR derives from a man between 50 and 59 years old in good health and CMV-seronegative.

The DNA of the CDR3 is TGTGCCAGCAGCCTCGGGACAGGGACCACCGGGGAGCTGTTTTTT. Residues: CASSLGTGTTGELFF. The gene calls are TRBV7-9 and TRBJ2-2; 9 bases are shared with TRBD1. The CDR3 has 15 residues. Germline V gives CDR1 SEHNR, CDR2 FQNEAQ (reference sequence). V trimming: 5 bases; J trimming: 4 bases; junction bases outside the gene matches: 5. Full variable domain (outside the CDR3, taken from reference TRBV7-9 and TRBJ2-2): DTGVSQNPRHKITKRGQNVTFRCDPISEHNRLYWYRQTLGQGPEFLTYFQNEAQLEKSRLLSDRFSAERPKGSFSTLEIQRTEQGDSAMYLCASSLGTGTTGELFFGEGSRLTVL.